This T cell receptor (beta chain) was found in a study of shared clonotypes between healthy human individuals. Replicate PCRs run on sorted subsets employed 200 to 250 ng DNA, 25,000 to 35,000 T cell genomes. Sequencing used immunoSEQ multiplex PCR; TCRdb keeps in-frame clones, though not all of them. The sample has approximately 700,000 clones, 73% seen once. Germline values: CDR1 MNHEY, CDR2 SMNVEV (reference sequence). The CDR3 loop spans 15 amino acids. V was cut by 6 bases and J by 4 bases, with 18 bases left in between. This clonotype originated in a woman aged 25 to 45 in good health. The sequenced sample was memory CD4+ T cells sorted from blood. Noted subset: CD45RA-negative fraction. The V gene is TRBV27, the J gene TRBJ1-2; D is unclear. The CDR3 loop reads CASSSNPTEIYGYTF. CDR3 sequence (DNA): TGTGCCAGCAGCTCTAACCCTACAGAGATCTATGGCTACACCTTC.